The clone carrying this T cell receptor beta chain was observed many times. Its antigen is as yet unknown. The CDR3 has 16 amino acids. V shed 5 bases, J shed 6 bases, and the junction held 8 bases outside the gene matches. The sample is drawn from a study of T-cell reconstitution after alpha-beta-depleted transplantation in children. Study-level points and caveats: Fresh T-cell production supplied most of the T-cell counts and diversity seen one year after transplant. Roughly two months post-transplant, alpha-beta T cells reportedly originated from several hundred graft clones that had expanded. Some patients showed high day-60 TCRbeta diversity, which derived from surviving recipient T cells and thymic progenitors.

A TCRbeta library incorporating unique molecular identifiers was prepared. TCRdb ran MiXCR on the PCR reads and lists one entry per CDR3 protein. The sample yields hundreds of thousands of distinct CDR3 sequences, approximately 12% seen once. The chain joins TRBV12-3 or TRBV12-4 to TRBJ2-3; 13 bases line up with TRBD2. The origin of this receptor is a male patient between 10 and 17 years old who had a stem cell transplant for acute myeloid leukemia, so the T cells may come from the graft donor. The specimen was PBMCs, mostly from graft donor cells, collected 360 days after TCRalphabeta/CD19-depleted stem cell transplant. The CDR3 sequence is CASSPGLAGLQDTQYF. DNA of the CDR3: TGTGCCAGCAGTCCGGGACTAGCGGGGCTACAGGATACGCAGTATTTT.